This T cell receptor beta chain derives from a study of identical twins. Study-level findings and limits: Twins showed weaker excess sharing in their beta out-of-frame sequences. Insertions were reduced in abundant cord blood beta clonotypes but not in memory repertoires.

Template switching added a universal primer binding site, and final cDNA carried unique molecular identifiers. TCRdb called the 5' RACE reads again in MiXCR, with one record for every CDR3 protein. The table has around 1.7 million distinct CDR3 sequences, roughly 35% seen once. All of the donors were Caucasians in good health. Germline lookup yields CDR1 SGHTA and CDR2 FQGNSA. Between the trimmed V and J ends, which lost 4 bases and 7 bases, there was a span of 13 bases. The CDR3 sequence is 13 residues long. This clonotype was counted a few times. Its target is not known. Source material: cord blood. The V gene is TRBV7-2, the J gene TRBJ1-2; D is perhaps TRBD1 (6 bases). The receptor's source is a newborn girl in good health. The CDR3 is CASSSGLGAGYTF. CDR3 sequence (DNA): TGTGCCAGCAGCTCAGGGTTGGGGGCTGGCTACACCTTC.